These 21 T cell receptor beta chains were sequenced from one sample in a study of OX40 agonist ivuxolimab in advanced cancers. TCRdb keeps only in-frame clones here, not all; method: immunoSEQ multiplex PCR. The sample lists 60,000 to 95,000 clones, 65% to 90% occurring once. Sample: CD4+ or CD8+ T cells sorted from blood, taken in a trial of the OX40 agonist ivuxolimab. These receptors were collected from an adult with an advanced solid tumor such as melanoma, head and neck, liver or kidney cancer.

The V call is TRBV6-6, the J call TRBJ2-3; tentatively, D is TRBD1 (6 bases). The germline V gene has CDR1 MNHNY and CDR2 SVGAGI (reference sequence). This CDR3 has 15 residues. Trimming removed 7 bases at V and 0 bases at J, with 14 bases between. The CDR3 bases are TGTGCCAGCAAATTACAGGGTCCCAGCACAGATACGCAGTATTTT. Amino acids: CASKLQGPSTDTQYF.

This chain links TRBV6-1 with TRBJ1-1; D remains unclear. CDR1 and CDR2 from the germline V gene are MNHNS and SASEGT. The CDR3 extends over 14 amino acids. Trimming cost V 7 bases and J 3 bases, with 15 bases left between them. Here the CDR3 DNA reads TGTGCCAGCACCGTGGCCTTGGGGTACACTGAAGCTTTCTTT. This encodes CASTVALGYTEAFF.

The CDR3 loop is CASSLGQRGRGELFF. CDR3 bases: TGTGCCAGCAGCTTGGGACAGAGGGGACGCGGGGAGCTGTTTTTT. The rearrangement links TRBV5-8 to TRBJ2-2; D may correspond to TRBD1 or TRBD2 (5 bases each). The CDR3 has 15 amino acids. Germline CDR1 SGHTS, CDR2 YDEGEE. V was cut by 0 bases and J by 7 bases, with 13 bases left in between. The full variable domain, its missing parts supplied by reference TRBV5-8 and TRBJ2-2, is EAGVTQSPTHLIKTRGQQATLRCSPISGHTSVYWYQQALGLGLQFLLWYDEGEERNRGNFPPRFSGRQFPNYSSELNVNALELEDSALYLCASSLGQRGRGELFFGEGSRLTVL.

This clone was seen only a few times. V usage is TRBV4-3 and J usage is TRBJ1-6; TRBD1 agrees at 8 bases. Germline loops: CDR1 LGHNA, CDR2 YSLEER. The CDR3 is 15 amino acids. V lost 0 bases and J lost 8; bases outside the gene matches: 3. CDR3 residues: CASSQDTDRDSPLHF. The CDR3, as DNA: TGCGCCAGCAGCCAAGATACGGACAGGGATTCACCCCTCCACTTT.

This chain joins TRBV9 and TRBJ2-3; the D is unclear. The length of the CDR3 is 15 residues. V was trimmed by 0 bases and J by 1 base, leaving 9 bases between them. CDR1 is SGDLS and CDR2 is YYNGEE in the germline V gene. CDR3 loop: CASSVVLAGTDTQYF. As DNA, the CDR3 is TGTGCCAGCAGCGTAGTTTTAGCAGGCACAGATACGCAGTATTTT.

The chain has TRBV10-3 and TRBJ2-7, with 7 nucleotides matching TRBD1. The CDR3 sequence is 14 residues long. The germline gives CDR1 ENHRY, CDR2 SYGVKD. Germline trimming cut 3 bases from V and 2 bases from J; bases unmatched to any gene: 4. The CDR3 DNA follows: TGTGCCATCAGTGAATTGACAGGGCCCTACGAGCAGTACTTC. Protein: CAISELTGPYEQYF.

This clone was detected once. The chain recombines TRBV5-1 with TRBJ2-3; TRBD1 might be the D (6 bases). Trimming removed 5 bases from V and 6 bases from J, with 13 bases in between. The CDR3 has 13 residues. The germline gives CDR1 SGHRS, CDR2 YFSETQ. CDR3 nucleotides: TGCGCCAGCAGTCCTGACAGGTCGGATACGCAGTATTTT. Its translation is CASSPDRSDTQYF.

This clone came up once. The V call is TRBV4-1, the J call TRBJ1-2; D possibly corresponds to TRBD1 (5 bases). The CDR3 consists of 17 residues. CDR1 is MGHRA, CDR2 YSYEKL, per germline. V was clipped by 3 bases and J by 5 bases, with 22 bases between them. This CDR3 reads CASSHLPLGGRSYGYTF. CDR3 bases: TGCGCCAGCAGCCACCTACCTCTGGGGGGGAGGAGTTATGGCTACACCTTC.

Worth noting for this clone: The sample has other DNA sequences that encode this CDR3 too. The chain has TRBV7-6 and TRBJ1-4; unclear D gene. Germline V lookup: CDR1 SGHVS, CDR2 FNYEAQ. The V and J ends lost 5 bases and 8 bases respectively, with 18 bases between them. CDR3 length: 15 amino acids. The CDR3 sequence is CASSLASGPREKLFF. As DNA, the CDR3 is TGTGCCAGCAGCCTGGCATCAGGACCCCGCGAAAAACTGTTTTTT.

Only a few counts were recorded for this clone. V and J are TRBV15 and TRBJ1-1, with 9 bases matching TRBD1. With V trimmed by 5 bases and J by 1 base, 14 bases remained unmatched. This CDR3 has 18 amino acids. Germline CDR1 is LNHNV and CDR2 is YYDKDF (reference sequence). This CDR3 is CATSGQGILTHANTEAFF. In DNA, the CDR3 is TGTGCCACCAGCGGACAGGGGATCCTCACCCATGCGAACACTGAAGCTTTCTTT. The whole variable domain, filled in from reference TRBV15 and TRBJ1-1, reads DAMVIQNPRYQVTQFGKPVTLSCSQTLNHNVMYWYQQKSSQAPKLLFHYYDKDFNNEADTPDNFQSRRPNTSFCFLDIRSPGLGDTAMYLCATSGQGILTHANTEAFFGQGTRLTVV.

The chain combines TRBV19 with TRBJ1-5, with 11 nucleotides matching TRBD1. CDR1 is LNHDA, CDR2 SQIVND, per germline (reference sequence). J gave up 5 bases and V 3 bases, and 0 bases lay outside the gene matches. This CDR3 comprises 14 residues. The CDR3 protein is CASSMDRGHQPQHF. The CDR3 DNA reads TGTGCCAGTAGTATGGACAGGGGGCATCAGCCCCAGCATTTT.

V usage is TRBV6-4 and J usage is TRBJ2-3; D may correspond to TRBD1 or TRBD2 (6 bases each). Germline CDR1 is MRHNA and CDR2 is SNTAGT. The CDR3 extends over 15 amino acids. The V end was cut by 5 bases, the J end by 5 bases, with 17 bases between. The CDR3 sequence: CASSRTGAARDTQYF. The CDR3 DNA is TGTGCCAGCAGTCGGACGGGGGCCGCGAGAGATACGCAGTATTTT.

Comment on this clone: Germline and junction disagree at one end, which may indicate a read error. The V and J genes are TRBV7-7 and TRBJ1-1; TRBD1 might be the D (6 bases). The CDR3 is 15 amino acids. CDR1 SSHAT and CDR2 FNYEAQ come from the germline V gene (reference sequence). The CDR3 nucleotides read TGTGCTAGCAGCTTAAAGGAACAGGGCGAGTCTGAAGCTTTCTTT. Its translation is CASSLKEQGESEAFF. The variable domain in full, with the rest retrieved from reference TRBV7-7 and TRBJ1-1, is GAGVSQSPRYKVTKRGQDVTLRCDPISSHATLYWYQQALGQGPEFLTYFNYEAQPDKSGLPSDRFSAERPEGSISTLTIQRTEQRDSAMYRCASSLKEQGESEAFFGQGTRLTVV.

This chain joins TRBV6-5 and TRBJ2-3; D gene uncertain. Germline V gene sequence: CDR1 MNHEY, CDR2 SVGAGI. There are 14 residues in the CDR3. The V end lost 4 bases, the J end lost 4 bases, and 12 bases lay between the germline ends. In DNA form, the CDR3 reads TGTGCCAGCAGTTTCGAGTCTTCGCCAGATACGCAGTATTTT. Translation gives CASSFESSPDTQYF.

The rearrangement links TRBV5-1 to TRBJ2-6, with D tentatively TRBD1 (5 bases). The CDR3 sequence is 16 residues long. The V end was cut by 3 bases, the J end by 0 bases, with 10 bases between. Germline lookup yields CDR1 SGHRS and CDR2 YFSETQ. CDR3 sequence: CASSSRQSSGANVLTF. The DNA for the CDR3 is TGCGCCAGCAGCTCGCGACAGAGCTCTGGGGCCAACGTCCTGACTTTC.

The rearrangement joins TRBV12-5 to TRBJ1-2; 7 nucleotides match TRBD1. The V and J ends lost 6 bases and 1 base, in that order; junction bases with no gene match: 14. CDR3 size: 17 residues. Germline CDR1 and CDR2: LGHNT and FRNRAP. The CDR3 nucleotides read TGTGCTAGTGGCCTCCTCTCGGGACAGTCCTTTAACTATGGCTACACCTTC. Residues: CASGLLSGQSFNYGYTF. The full variable domain, completed using reference TRBV12-5 and TRBJ1-2, is DARVTQTPRHKVTEMGQEVTMRCQPILGHNTVFWYRQTMMQGLELLAYFRNRAPLDDSGMPKDRFSAEMPDATLATLKIQPSEPRDSAVYFCASGLLSGQSFNYGYTFGSGTRLTVV.

This clone was picked up one time. The genes are TRBV7-9 and TRBJ2-5; D unresolved. The J call may be in error: the DNA end matches TRBJ2-7 better. Per the germline V gene, CDR1 is SEHNR and CDR2 is FQNEAQ (reference sequence). CDR3 length: 15 residues. DNA of the CDR3: TGTGCCAGCAGCCACGGGCTAACCAGCTCCTACGAGCAGTACTTC. It yields the protein CASSHGLTSSYEQYF.

This sequence joins TRBV4-3 and TRBJ2-1; 10 bases fit TRBD1. The CDR3 is made up of 16 amino acids. V trimming: 3 bases; J trimming: 4 bases; junction bases outside the gene matches: 6. Germline V gene lookup returns CDR1 LGHNA and CDR2 YSLEER. CDR3 in amino acids: CASSHDRDRGYNEQFF. The CDR3, as DNA: TGCGCCAGCAGCCATGACCGGGACAGGGGTTACAATGAGCAGTTCTTC.

The chain is built from TRBV11-2 and TRBJ2-1, with TRBD2 matching over 7 bases. Looked up from germline, CDR1 is SGHAT and CDR2 is FQNNGV. The CDR3 is 14 residues long. V gave up 4 bases and J gave up 0 bases; unmatched junction bases: 0. This CDR3 reads CASSSSGSYNEQFF. The CDR3 nucleotides read TGTGCCAGCAGCTCTAGCGGCTCCTACAATGAGCAGTTCTTC.

The table lists this clone with a few counts. The chain links TRBV29-1 to TRBJ2-2; perhaps D is TRBD1 or TRBD2 (5 bases each). This CDR3 has 15 amino acids. The V gene's germline CDR1 is SQVTM and CDR2 ANQGSEA. With 6 bases removed from V and 2 bases from J, the gap between germline ends came to 16 bases. CDR3 coding DNA: TGCAGCGTCAAGGGGACGGAGATTAACACCGGGGAGCTGTTTTTT. It encodes CSVKGTEINTGELFF.

This clone was observed a single time. The V gene is TRBV6-5, the J gene TRBJ2-3; D ambiguous. V lost 7 bases to trimming and J lost 6 bases, with 17 bases between them. The germline gives CDR1 MNHEY, CDR2 SVGAGI. This CDR3 has 14 amino acids. The CDR3 DNA reads as TGTGCCAGCAAGAGAGGAGATTACGGGGATACGCAGTATTTT. This encodes CASKRGDYGDTQYF.